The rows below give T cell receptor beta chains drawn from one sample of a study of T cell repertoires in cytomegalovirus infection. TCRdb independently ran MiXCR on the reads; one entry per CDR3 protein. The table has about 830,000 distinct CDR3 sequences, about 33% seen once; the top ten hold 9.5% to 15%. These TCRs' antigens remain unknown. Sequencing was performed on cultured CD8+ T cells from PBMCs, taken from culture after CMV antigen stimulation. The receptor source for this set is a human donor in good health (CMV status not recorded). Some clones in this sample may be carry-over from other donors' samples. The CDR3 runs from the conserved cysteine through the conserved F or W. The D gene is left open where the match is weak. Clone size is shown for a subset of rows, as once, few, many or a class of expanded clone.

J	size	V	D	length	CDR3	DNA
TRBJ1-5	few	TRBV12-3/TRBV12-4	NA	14	CASSSTAEVQPQHF	TGTGCCAGCAGCTCCACAGCGGAGGTTCAGCCCCAGCATTTT
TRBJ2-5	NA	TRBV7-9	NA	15	CASSLIAGLQETQYF	TGTGCCAGCAGCCTAATTGCGGGACTTCAAGAGACCCAGTACTTC
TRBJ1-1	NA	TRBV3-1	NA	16	CASSQPTAGPTTEAFF	TGTGCCAGCAGCCAACCGACGGCGGGGCCCACCACTGAAGCTTTCTTT
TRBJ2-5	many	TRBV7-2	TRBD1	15	CASSLLTGIQETQYF	TGTGCCAGCAGCCTACTGACAGGGATCCAAGAGACCCAGTACTTC
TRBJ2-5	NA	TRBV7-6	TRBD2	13	CASSRSGGETQYF	TGTGCCAGCAGCCGTAGCGGGGGGGAGACCCAGTACTTC
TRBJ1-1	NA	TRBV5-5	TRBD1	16	CASSDRDSLGNTEAFF	TGTGCCAGCAGCGACCGGGACAGTCTGGGGAACACTGAAGCTTTCTTT
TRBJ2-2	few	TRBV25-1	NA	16	CASSGEWGLNTGELFF	TGTGCCAGCAGCGGTGAATGGGGCCTCAACACCGGGGAGCTGTTTTTT
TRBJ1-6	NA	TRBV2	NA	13	CASSRPSGSPLHF	TGTGCCAGCAGTAGGCCTTCGGGTTCACCCCTCCACTTT
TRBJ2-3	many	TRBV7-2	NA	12	CASSFVADTQYF	TGTGCCAGCAGCTTTGTAGCAGATACGCAGTATTTT
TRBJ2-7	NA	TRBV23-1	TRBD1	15	CASSQSRDRAYEQYF	TGCGCCAGCAGTCAATCACGGGACAGAGCCTACGAGCAGTACTTC
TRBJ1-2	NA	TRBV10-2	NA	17	CASSEFFSADPNYGYTF	TGCGCCAGCAGTGAGTTTTTCTCTGCAGACCCTAACTATGGCTACACCTTC
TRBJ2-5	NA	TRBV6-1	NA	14	CASSAVGLQETQYF	TGTGCCAGCAGTGCCGTCGGCCTACAAGAGACCCAGTACTTC
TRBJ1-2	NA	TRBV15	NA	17	CATSKGGYDRDNYGYTF	TGTGCCACCAGCAAGGGGGGGTACGATCGAGATAACTATGGCTACACCTTC
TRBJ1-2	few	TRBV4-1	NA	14	CASTLLRQSRGYTF	TGCGCCAGCACCTTATTGAGACAGTCTAGAGGCTACACCTTC
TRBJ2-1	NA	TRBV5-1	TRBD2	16	CASSWALAGPVDEQFF	TGCGCCAGCAGCTGGGCACTAGCGGGTCCCGTGGATGAGCAGTTCTTC
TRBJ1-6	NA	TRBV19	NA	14	CASTSGPYNSPLHF	TGTGCCAGTACCTCCGGGCCATATAATTCACCCCTCCACTTT
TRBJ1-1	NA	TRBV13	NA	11	CASSVDSEAFF	TGTGCCAGCAGCGTGGACAGTGAAGCTTTCTTT
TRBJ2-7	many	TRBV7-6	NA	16	CASSLEPKPDNYEQYF	TGTGCCAGCAGCTTAGAGCCAAAGCCAGACAACTACGAGCAGTACTTC
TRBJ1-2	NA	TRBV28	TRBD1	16	CASSYFTGDSNYGYTF	TGTGCCAGCAGTTACTTCACAGGGGATTCTAACTATGGCTACACCTTC
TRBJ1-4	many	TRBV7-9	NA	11	CASSPGEKLFF	TGTGCCAGCAGCCCCGGTGAAAAACTGTTTTTT
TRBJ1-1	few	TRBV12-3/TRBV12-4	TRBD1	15	CASSASGQMNTEAFF	TGTGCCAGCAGTGCCTCGGGACAGATGAACACTGAAGCTTTCTTT
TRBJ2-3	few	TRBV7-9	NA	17	CASSYPLQPRNGDTQYF	TGTGCCAGCAGCTACCCCCTCCAGCCGAGGAATGGCGATACGCAGTATTTT
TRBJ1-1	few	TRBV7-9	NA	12	CASSPPSTEAFF	TGTGCCAGCAGCCCCCCCTCCACTGAAGCTTTCTTT
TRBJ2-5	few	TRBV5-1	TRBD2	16	CASSSVRTSGEETQYF	TGCGCCAGCAGCTCTGTGAGGACTAGCGGGGAGGAGACCCAGTACTTC
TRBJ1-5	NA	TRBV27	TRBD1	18	CASSSLETGGPSNQPQHF	TGTGCCAGCAGTTCTCTCGAGACAGGGGGCCCCAGCAATCAGCCCCAGCATTTT
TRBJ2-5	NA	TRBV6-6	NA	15	CASSLRKLLGETQYF	TGTGCCAGCAGTCTGCGGAAACTCCTCGGGGAGACCCAGTACTTC
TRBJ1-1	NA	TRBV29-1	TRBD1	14	CSVEETGRSTEAFF	TGCAGCGTTGAAGAGACAGGGAGGAGCACTGAAGCTTTCTTT
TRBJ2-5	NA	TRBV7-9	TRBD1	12	CASSRDRETQYF	TGTGCCAGCAGCAGGGACAGAGAGACCCAGTACTTC
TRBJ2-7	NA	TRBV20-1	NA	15	CSARDLAGSLYEQYF	TGCAGTGCTAGAGATTTGGCAGGTTCACTCTACGAGCAGTACTTC
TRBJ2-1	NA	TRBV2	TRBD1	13	CASAGQGAGEQFF	TGTGCCAGCGCGGGACAGGGGGCAGGCGAGCAGTTCTTC
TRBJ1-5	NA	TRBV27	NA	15	CASSLSIAGDQPQHF	TGTGCCAGCAGTTTATCGATAGCGGGGGATCAGCCCCAGCATTTT
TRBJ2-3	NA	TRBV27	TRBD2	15	CASVPSGGLTDTQYF	TGTGCCAGCGTACCTAGCGGGGGCCTCACAGATACGCAGTATTTT
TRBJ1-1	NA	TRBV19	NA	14	CASSIDHGGTEAFF	TGTGCCAGTAGTATAGATCACGGGGGCACTGAAGCTTTCTTT
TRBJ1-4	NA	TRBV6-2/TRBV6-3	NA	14	CASSRSGAQEKLFF	TGTGCCAGCAGTCGATCAGGGGCGCAGGAAAAACTGTTTTTT
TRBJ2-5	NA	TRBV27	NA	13	CASSYGLGETQYF	TGTGCCAGCAGTTATGGCCTGGGGGAGACCCAGTACTTC
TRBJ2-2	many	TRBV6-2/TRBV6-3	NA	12	CASRTRTGELFF	TGTGCCAGCAGAACCCGTACCGGGGAGCTGTTTTTT
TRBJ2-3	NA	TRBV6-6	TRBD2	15	CASRGLAGDTDTQYF	TGTGCCAGCAGGGGACTAGCGGGGGACACAGATACGCAGTATTTT
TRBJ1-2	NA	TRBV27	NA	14	CASSLSPGAYGYTF	TGTGCCAGCAGTTTATCACCGGGGGCCTATGGCTACACCTTC
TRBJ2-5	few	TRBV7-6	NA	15	CASSLVTGVAETQYF	TGTGCCAGCAGCTTAGTCACGGGGGTAGCAGAGACCCAGTACTTC
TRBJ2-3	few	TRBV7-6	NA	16	CASSLAGATSTDTQYF	TGTGCCAGCAGCTTAGCGGGGGCCACTAGCACAGATACGCAGTATTTT
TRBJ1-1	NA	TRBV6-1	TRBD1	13	CASLDRGYSAAFF	TGTGCCAGCTTGGACAGGGGATACTCTGCAGCTTTCTTT
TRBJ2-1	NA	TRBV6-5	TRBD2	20	CANSYLGLAGTSPPYNEQFF	TGTGCCAACAGTTACCTGGGACTAGCGGGGACCTCCCCTCCCTACAATGAGCAGTTCTTC
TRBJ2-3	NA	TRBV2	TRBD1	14	CAKPGTGDSDTQYF	TGTGCCAAACCCGGGACAGGGGATTCAGATACGCAGTATTTT
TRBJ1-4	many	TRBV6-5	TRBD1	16	CASSYSRDRKSEKLFF	TGTGCCAGCAGTTACTCGAGGGACAGGAAAAGTGAAAAACTGTTTTTT
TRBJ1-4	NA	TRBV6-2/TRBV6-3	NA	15	CASRPILDSDEKLFF	TGTGCCAGCAGACCCATCCTGGACTCCGATGAAAAACTGTTTTTT
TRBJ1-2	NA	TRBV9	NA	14	CASSASGQGHGYTF	TGTGCCAGCAGCGCCTCTGGGCAGGGTCACGGCTACACCTTC
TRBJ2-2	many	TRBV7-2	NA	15	CASSLAGGYTGELFF	TGTGCCAGCAGCTTAGCGGGGGGATATACCGGGGAGCTGTTTTTT
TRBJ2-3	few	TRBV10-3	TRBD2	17	CAIRARTSGGSTDTQYF	TGTGCCATCAGAGCTCGGACTAGCGGGGGGTCCACAGATACGCAGTATTTT
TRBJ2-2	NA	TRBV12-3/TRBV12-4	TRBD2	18	CASSLLLAGAFNTGELFF	TGTGCCAGCAGTTTATTACTAGCGGGGGCCTTCAACACCGGGGAGCTGTTTTTT
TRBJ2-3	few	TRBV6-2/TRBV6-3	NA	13	CASSYGRGDTQYF	TGTGCCAGCAGTTACGGACGGGGGGATACGCAGTATTTT
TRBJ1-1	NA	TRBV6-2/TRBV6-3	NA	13	CASKQGKVTEAFF	TGTGCCAGCAAACAGGGAAAGGTTACTGAAGCTTTCTTT
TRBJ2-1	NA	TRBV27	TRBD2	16	CASSSIDFTRGDEQFF	TGTGCCAGCAGTTCCATTGACTTTACCCGGGGGGATGAGCAGTTCTTC
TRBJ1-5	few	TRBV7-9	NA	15	CASSSRQDSNQPQHF	TGTGCCAGCAGCTCTAGACAGGATAGCAATCAGCCCCAGCATTTT
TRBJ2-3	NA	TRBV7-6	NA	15	CASSFSGGRADTQYF	TGTGCCAGCAGCTTTTCAGGGGGGCGCGCAGATACGCAGTATTTT
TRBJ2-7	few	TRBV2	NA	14	CASSAWQGTYEQYF	TGTGCCAGCAGTGCTTGGCAGGGGACCTACGAGCAGTACTTC
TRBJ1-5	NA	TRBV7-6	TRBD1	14	CASSQITGDQPQHF	TGTGCCAGCAGCCAAATTACAGGGGATCAGCCCCAGCATTTT
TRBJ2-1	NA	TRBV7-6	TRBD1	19	CASSLGRWGQGRAYNVQFF	TGTGCCAGCAGCTTAGGTCGGTGGGGACAGGGGAGGGCCTACAATGTGCAGTTCTTC